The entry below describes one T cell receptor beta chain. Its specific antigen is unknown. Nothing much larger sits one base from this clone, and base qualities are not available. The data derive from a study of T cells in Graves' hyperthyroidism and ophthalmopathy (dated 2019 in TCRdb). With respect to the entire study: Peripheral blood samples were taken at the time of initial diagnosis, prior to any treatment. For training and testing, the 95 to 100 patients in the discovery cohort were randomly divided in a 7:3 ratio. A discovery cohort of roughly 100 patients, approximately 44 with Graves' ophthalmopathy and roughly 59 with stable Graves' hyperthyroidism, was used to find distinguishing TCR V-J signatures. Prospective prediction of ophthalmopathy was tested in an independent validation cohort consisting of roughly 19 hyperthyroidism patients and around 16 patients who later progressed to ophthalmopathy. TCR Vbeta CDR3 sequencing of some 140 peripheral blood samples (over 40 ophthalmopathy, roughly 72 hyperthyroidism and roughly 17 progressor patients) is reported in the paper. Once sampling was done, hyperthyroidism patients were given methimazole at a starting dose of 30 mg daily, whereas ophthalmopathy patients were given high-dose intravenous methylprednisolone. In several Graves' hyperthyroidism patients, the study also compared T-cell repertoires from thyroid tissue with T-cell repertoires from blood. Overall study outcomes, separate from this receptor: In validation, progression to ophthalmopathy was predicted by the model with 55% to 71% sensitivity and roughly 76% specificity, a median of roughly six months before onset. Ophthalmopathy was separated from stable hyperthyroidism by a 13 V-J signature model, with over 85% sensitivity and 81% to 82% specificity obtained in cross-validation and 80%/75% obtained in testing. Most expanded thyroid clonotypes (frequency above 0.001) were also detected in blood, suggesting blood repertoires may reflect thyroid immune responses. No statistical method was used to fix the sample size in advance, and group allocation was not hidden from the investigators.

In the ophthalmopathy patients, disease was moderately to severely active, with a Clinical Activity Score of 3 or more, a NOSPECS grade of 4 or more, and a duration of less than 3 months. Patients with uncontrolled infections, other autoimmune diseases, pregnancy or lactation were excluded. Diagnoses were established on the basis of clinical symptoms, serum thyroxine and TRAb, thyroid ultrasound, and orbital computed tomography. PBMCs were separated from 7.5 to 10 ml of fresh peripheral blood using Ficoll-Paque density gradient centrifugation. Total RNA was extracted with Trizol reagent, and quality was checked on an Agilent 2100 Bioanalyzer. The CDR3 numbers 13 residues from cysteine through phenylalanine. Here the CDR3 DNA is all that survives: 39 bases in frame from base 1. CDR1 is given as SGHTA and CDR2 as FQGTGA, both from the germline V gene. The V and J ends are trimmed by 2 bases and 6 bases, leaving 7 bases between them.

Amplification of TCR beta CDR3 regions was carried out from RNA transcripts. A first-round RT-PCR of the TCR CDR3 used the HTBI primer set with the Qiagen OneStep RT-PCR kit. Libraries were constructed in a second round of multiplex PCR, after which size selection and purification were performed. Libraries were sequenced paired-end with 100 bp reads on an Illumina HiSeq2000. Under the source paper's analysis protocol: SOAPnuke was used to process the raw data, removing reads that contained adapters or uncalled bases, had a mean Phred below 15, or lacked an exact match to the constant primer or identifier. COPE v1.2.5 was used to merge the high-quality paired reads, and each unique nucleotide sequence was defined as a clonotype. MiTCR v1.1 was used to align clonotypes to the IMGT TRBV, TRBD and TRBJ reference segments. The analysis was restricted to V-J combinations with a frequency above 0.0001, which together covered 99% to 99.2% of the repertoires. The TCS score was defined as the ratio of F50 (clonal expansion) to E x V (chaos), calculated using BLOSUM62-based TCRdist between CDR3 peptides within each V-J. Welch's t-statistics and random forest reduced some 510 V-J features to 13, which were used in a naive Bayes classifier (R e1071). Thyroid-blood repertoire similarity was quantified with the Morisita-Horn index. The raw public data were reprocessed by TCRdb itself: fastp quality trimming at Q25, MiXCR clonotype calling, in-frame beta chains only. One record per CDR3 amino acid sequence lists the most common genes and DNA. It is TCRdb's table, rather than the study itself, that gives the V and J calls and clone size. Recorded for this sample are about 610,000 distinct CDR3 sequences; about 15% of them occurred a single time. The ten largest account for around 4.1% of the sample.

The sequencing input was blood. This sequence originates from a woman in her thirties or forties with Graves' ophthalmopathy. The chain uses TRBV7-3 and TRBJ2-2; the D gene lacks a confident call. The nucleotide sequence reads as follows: TGTGCCAGCAGCTTACAGGCTGCCGGGGAGCTGTTTTTT. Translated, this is CASSLQAAGELFF.